These T cell receptor beta chains were read from a single sample in a study of graft-versus-host responses after intestinal transplantation. Profiling relied on immunoSEQ multiplex PCR, and the TCRdb table lists in-frame clones only, not all of them. The repertoire holds more than 9,000 clones, about 91% seen once, with 5.1% in the top ten. The sequencing used PBMCs, collected about 70 days after transplant. The receptors stem from a human patient who received an intestinal transplant, so some T cells may come from the graft donor. CDR3s include the opening cysteine and the closing phenylalanine or tryptophan. The D gene is left open where the match is weak. The size of a clone is reported for some rows only, either as once, few or many, or as a class for expanded clones.

J gene	D gene	V gene	clone size	CDR3 protein	CDR3 DNA
TRBJ1-1	NA	TRBV27	NA	CASSLDRNTEAFF	TGTGCCAGCAGTTTGGACAGAAACACTGAAGCTTTCTTT
TRBJ2-2	TRBD2	TRBV7-3	NA	CASSLGGSTGELFF	TGTGCCAGCAGCTTAGGCGGGAGCACCGGGGAGCTGTTTTTT
TRBJ1-5	TRBD1	TRBV12-5	NA	CASGPGQGNQPQHF	TGTGCTAGTGGTCCGGGACAGGGCAATCAGCCCCAGCATTTT
TRBJ2-1	NA	TRBV6-5	once	CASTGSPIYNEQFF	TGTGCCAGCACAGGTAGCCCAATCTACAATGAGCAGTTCTTC
TRBJ1-1	NA	TRBV5-5	NA	CASSPGVVNTEAFF	TGTGCCAGCAGCCCTGGGGTAGTGAACACTGAAGCTTTCTTT
TRBJ2-7	NA	TRBV9	NA	CASSSNSYEQYF	TGTGCCAGCAGTTCTAACTCCTACGAGCAGTACTTC
TRBJ1-5	TRBD1	TRBV15	NA	CATSRDTAGGGSNQPQHF	TGTGCCACCAGCAGAGATACGGCAGGGGGCGGGAGCAATCAGCCCCAGCATTTT
TRBJ2-1	NA	TRBV5-4	NA	CASSLEGGSYNEQFF	TGTGCCAGCAGCTTGGAAGGGGGCTCCTACAATGAGCAGTTCTTC
TRBJ1-2	NA	TRBV6-4	NA	CASSYQHGKTYGYTF	TGTGCCAGCAGTTACCAACACGGAAAGACCTATGGCTACACCTTC
TRBJ2-7	TRBD2	TRBV5-1	once	CASSPRLARAYEQYF	TGCGCCAGCAGCCCAAGACTAGCTAGGGCCTACGAGCAGTACTTC
TRBJ2-3	NA	TRBV21-1	NA	CASSKARGGVCTDTQYF	TGTGCCAGCAGCAAAGCGCGGGGGGGAGTCTGCACAGATACGCAGTATTTT
TRBJ2-2	TRBD2	TRBV10-2	NA	CASGEGRGTGELFF	TGCGCCAGCGGGGAGGGGCGCGGGACCGGGGAGCTGTTTTTT
TRBJ2-1	NA	TRBV5-1	NA	CASSLSGTNNEQFF	TGCGCCAGCAGCTTGTCCGGGACGAACAATGAGCAGTTCTTC
TRBJ2-7	TRBD1	TRBV6-6	once	CASSPGQGGYEQYF	TGTGCCAGCAGTCCCGGACAGGGTGGGTACGAGCAGTACTTC
TRBJ2-6	NA	TRBV6-6	NA	CASSPTLSGANVLTF	TGTGCCAGCAGTCCCACCCTCTCTGGGGCCAACGTCCTGACTTTC
TRBJ1-2	NA	TRBV7-6	NA	CASSTCTESRKVYGYTF	TGTGCCAGCAGCACGTGCACTGAATCTCGAAAGGTCTATGGCTACACCTTC
TRBJ2-2	NA	TRBV6-6	once	CASIPRTGELFF	TGTGCCAGCATCCCTCGGACCGGGGAGCTGTTTTTT